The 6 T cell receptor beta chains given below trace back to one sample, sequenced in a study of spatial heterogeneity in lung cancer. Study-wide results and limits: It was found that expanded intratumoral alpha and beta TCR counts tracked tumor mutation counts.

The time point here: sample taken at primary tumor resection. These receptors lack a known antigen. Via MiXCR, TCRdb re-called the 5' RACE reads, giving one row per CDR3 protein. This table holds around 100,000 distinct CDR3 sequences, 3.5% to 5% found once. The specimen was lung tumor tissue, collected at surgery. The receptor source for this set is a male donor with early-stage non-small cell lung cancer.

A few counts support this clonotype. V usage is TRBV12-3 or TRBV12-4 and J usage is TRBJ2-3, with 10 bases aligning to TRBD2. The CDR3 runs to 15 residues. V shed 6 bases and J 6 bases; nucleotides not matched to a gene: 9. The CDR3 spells CASRRAGGPWDTQYF. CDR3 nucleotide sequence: TGTGCCAGCAGAAGAGCGGGAGGGCCGTGGGATACGCAGTATTTT.

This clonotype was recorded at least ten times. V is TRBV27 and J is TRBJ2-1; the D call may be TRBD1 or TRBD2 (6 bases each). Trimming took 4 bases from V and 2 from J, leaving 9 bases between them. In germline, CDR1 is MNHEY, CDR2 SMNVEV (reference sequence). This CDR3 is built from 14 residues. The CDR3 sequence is CASSSGGPYNEQFF. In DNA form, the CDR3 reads TGTGCCAGCAGTTCCGGGGGCCCCTACAATGAGCAGTTCTTC.

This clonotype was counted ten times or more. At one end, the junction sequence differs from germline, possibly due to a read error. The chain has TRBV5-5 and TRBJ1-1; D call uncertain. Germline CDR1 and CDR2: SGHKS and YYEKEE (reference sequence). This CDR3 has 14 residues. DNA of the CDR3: TGTGTCAGCAGCTTGGTGCCGGGAAACACTGAAGCTTTCTTT. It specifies CVSSLVPGNTEAFF. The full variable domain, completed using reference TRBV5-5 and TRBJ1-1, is DAGVTQSPTHLIKTRGQQVTLRCSPISGHKSVSWYQQVLGQGPQFIFQYYEKEERGRGNFPDRFSARQFPNYSSELNVNALLLGDSALYLCVSSLVPGNTEAFFGQGTRLTVV.

CDR3 sequence reads: CASSPLTSGYEQYF. The DNA of the CDR3 is TGTGCCAGCAGCCCCCTGACTAGCGGCTACGAGCAGTACTTC. This chain uses TRBV7-6 with TRBJ2-7; 9 bases match TRBD2. This CDR3 comprises 14 residues. Trimming removed 5 bases from V and 3 bases from J; junction bases left unmatched: 5. From germline, CDR1 is SGHVS and CDR2 FNYEAQ.

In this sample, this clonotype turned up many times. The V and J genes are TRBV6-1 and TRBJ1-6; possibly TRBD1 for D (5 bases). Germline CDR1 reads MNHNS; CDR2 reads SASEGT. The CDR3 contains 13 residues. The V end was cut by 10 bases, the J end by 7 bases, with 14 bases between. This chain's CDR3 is CATIGHGNSPLHF. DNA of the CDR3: TGTGCCACCATCGGACATGGGAATTCACCCCTCCACTTT.

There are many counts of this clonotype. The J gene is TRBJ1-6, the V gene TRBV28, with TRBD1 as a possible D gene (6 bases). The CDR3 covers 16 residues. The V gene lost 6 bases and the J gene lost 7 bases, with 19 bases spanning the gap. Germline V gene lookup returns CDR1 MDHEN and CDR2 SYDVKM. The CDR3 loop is CASRTKLRGTNSPLHF. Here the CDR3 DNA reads TGTGCCAGCAGAACAAAACTCAGGGGTACCAATTCACCCCTCCACTTT. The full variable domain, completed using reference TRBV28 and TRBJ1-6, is DVKVTQSSRYLVKRTGEKVFLECVQDMDHENMFWYRQDPGLGLRLIYFSYDVKMKEKGDIPEGYSVSREKKERFSLILESASTNQTSMYLCASRTKLRGTNSPLHFGNGTRLTVT.